This T cell receptor beta chain was sequenced in a study of cytomegalovirus exposure and HLA in healthy donors. Study outcomes and limitations: Rarity marked most TCR sequences, yet some public TCRs occurred in many donors. When analyzed later, a missense DCLRE1C variant was found to be linked to TCR beta V- and J-gene trimming.

In the PCR, 60 Vbeta and 13 Jbeta primers were used. Libraries were prepared by immunoSEQ multiplex PCR; TCRdb keeps only in-frame clonotypes and omits some of them. The sample has approximately 150,000 clones, approximately 84% seen once. Comment on this clone: As yet, its antigen is unknown.

CDR3 length equals 14 residues. Deletions cut 3 bases from V and 7 bases from J, with 10 bases between. CDR1 is SEHNR and CDR2 is FQNEAQ in the germline V gene (reference sequence). The chain is built from TRBV7-9 and TRBJ1-6, with a possible D match to TRBD1 (5 bases). Sequenced: PBMCs. The sequence was obtained from a girl aged 5-17 years in good health and CMV-seropositive. This chain's CDR3 is CASSFQGDNSPLHF. The CDR3 DNA follows: TGTGCCAGCAGCTTCCAGGGTGACAATTCACCCCTCCACTTT.